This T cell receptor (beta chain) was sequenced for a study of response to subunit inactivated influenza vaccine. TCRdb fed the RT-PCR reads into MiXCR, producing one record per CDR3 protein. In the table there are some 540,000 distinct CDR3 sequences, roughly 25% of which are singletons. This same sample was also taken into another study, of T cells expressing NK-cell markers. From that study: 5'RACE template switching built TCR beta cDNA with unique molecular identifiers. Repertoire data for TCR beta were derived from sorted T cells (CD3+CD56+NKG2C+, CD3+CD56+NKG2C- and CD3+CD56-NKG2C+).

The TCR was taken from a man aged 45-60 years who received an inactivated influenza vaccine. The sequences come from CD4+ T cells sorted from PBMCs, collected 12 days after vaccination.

The DNA for the CDR3 is TGCAGTGCTTTTACCGCTAACCTAGACGCTGAAGCTTTCTTT. Its protein is CSAFTANLDAEAFF. The chain has TRBV20-1 and TRBJ1-1, with D unresolved. The length of the CDR3 is 14 residues. The V end was cut by 5 bases, the J end by 6 bases, with 19 bases between. Per germline, CDR1 DFQATT and CDR2 SNEGSKA (reference sequence).